The entry below gives a single T cell receptor beta chain sequence along with its context. The clone's antigen remains unknown. The input lacks base qualities; no much larger clone sits a single base away. Sequencing was carried out with an Illumina HiSeq 1500. TCRdb redid the processing of the public reads, applying fastp at Q25 and MiXCR, and retained in-frame beta chains. Under each unique CDR3 protein, matching rows form one entry showing the most common genes and DNA. A total of about 230,000 distinct CDR3 sequences appear in this sample, about 20% of them only once. The biggest ten clones account for about 20% of the sample. Trimming takes 5 bases off V and 3 bases off J; junction bases not matched to a gene: 7. The germline V gene (reference sequence) supplies CDR1 DFQATT and CDR2 SNEGSKA. The CDR3 measures 14 amino acids from cysteine to phenylalanine. The CDR3 DNA has 42 bases and is translated from base 1.

The sample originates from a study of T cell repertoires in cytomegalovirus infection (dated by TCRdb to between 2018 and 2021). For context, the study as a whole: Because public TCR beta signatures pointed to carriage of CMV infection together with the matching HLA type, the HLA type of each donor mattered for the analysis. The investigation overall reported the following: The ex vivo response was dominated by HLA-C-restricted CMV-specific TCR beta clonotypes, which also provided the single most frequent clonotype in two of eight donors. Carriers of CMV infection plus the relevant HLA type were discriminated by the cumulative frequency of public TCR beta family members in the study cohort and in an independent roughly 380-donor cohort.

The rearranged chain carries TRBV20-1 and TRBJ2-7; 10 middle bases align to TRBD1. This TCR came from a human donor in good health (CMV status not recorded). Some clones in this sample may be carry-over from other donors' samples. Sample: CD8+ T cells from PBMCs. At the DNA level, the sequence is TGCAGTGCTCCTGGACAGGGGGGTGTCTACGAGCAGTACTTC. Its product reads: CSAPGQGGVYEQYF.